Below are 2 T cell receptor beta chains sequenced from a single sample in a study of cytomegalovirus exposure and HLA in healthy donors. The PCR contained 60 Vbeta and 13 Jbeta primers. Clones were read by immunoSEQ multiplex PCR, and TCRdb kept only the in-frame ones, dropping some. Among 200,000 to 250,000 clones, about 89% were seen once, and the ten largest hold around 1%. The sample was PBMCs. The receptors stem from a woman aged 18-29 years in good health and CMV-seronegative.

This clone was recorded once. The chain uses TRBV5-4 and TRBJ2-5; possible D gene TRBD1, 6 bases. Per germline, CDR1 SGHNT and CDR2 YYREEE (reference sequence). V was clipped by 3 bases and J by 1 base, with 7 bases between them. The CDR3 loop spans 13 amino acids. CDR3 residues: CASSWDTQETQYF. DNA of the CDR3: TGTGCCAGCAGCTGGGACACCCAAGAGACCCAGTACTTC. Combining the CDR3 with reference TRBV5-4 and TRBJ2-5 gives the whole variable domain ETGVTQSPTHLIKTRGQQVTLRCSSQSGHNTVSWYQQALGQGPQFIFQYYREEENGRGNFPPRFSGLQFPNYSSELNVNALELDDSALYLCASSWDTQETQYFGPGTRLLVL.

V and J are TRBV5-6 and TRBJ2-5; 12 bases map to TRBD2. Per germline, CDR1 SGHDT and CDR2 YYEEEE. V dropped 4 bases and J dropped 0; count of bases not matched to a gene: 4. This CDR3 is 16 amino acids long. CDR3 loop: CASSRGLAGNQETQYF. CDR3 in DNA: TGTGCCAGCAGCCGCGGACTAGCGGGGAACCAAGAGACCCAGTACTTC.